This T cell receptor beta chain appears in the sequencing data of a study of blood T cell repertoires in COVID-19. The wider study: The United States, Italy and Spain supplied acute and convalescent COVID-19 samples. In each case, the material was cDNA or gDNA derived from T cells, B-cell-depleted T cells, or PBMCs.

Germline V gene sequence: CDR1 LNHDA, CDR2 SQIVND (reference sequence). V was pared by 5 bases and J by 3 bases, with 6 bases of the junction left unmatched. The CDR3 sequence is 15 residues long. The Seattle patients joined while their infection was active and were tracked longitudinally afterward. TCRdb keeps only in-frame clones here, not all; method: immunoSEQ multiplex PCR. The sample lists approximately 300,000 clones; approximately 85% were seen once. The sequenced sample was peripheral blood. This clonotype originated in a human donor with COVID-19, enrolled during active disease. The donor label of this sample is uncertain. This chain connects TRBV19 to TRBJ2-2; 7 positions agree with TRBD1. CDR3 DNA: TGTGCCAGTAGTCCAGGGGGTTTGTACACCGGGGAGCTGTTTTTT. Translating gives CASSPGGLYTGELFF. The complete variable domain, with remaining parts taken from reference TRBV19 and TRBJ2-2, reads DGGITQSPKYLFRKEGQNVTLSCEQNLNHDAMYWYRQDPGQGLRLIYYSQIVNDFQKGDIAEGYSVSREKKESFPLTVTSAQKNPTAFYLCASSPGGLYTGELFFGEGSRLTVL.